The T cell receptor (beta chain) under discussion was sequenced for a study of T cells in Graves' hyperthyroidism and ophthalmopathy. General observations from the study: Blood shared most expanded thyroid clonotypes above 0.001.

V lost 3 bases and J lost 1, with 11 bases in between. CDR1 is MDHEN and CDR2 is SYDVKM in the germline V gene. The CDR3 extends over 15 amino acids. RNA transcripts provided the source from which TCR beta CDR3 regions were amplified. First-round RT-PCR of the TCR CDR3 relied on the HTBI primer set. TCRdb re-called the multiplex PCR reads through MiXCR, storing one row per CDR3 protein. The repertoire includes 350,000 or so distinct CDR3 sequences, 15% to 20% of them detected once, and approximately 54% sits in the top ten. Comment on this clonotype: The target antigen is unknown.

This TCR was sampled from a woman aged 50 to 65 with Graves' hyperthyroidism. Sequencing was carried out using blood. The chain is built from TRBV28 and TRBJ2-3; D remains unclear. The CDR3 DNA is TGTGCCAGCAGTTTTATGGGCGGTCGCACAGATACGCAGTATTTT. This sequence encodes CASSFMGGRTDTQYF.